What follows are 2 T cell receptor beta chains derived from one specimen sequenced in a study of neoadjuvant anti-PD-1 for oral cavity cancer. TCRdb's table, derived via immunoSEQ multiplex PCR, lists solely in-frame clones and lacks some. The table has approximately 74,000 clones, 84% seen once. The sample in question was PBMCs, obtained before nivolumab (anti-PD-1) treatment. The receptors come from a person aged 35 to 85 with oral cavity squamous cell carcinoma.

The chain links TRBV6-5 to TRBJ1-5; D gene ambiguous. Germline CDR1 is MNHEY and CDR2 is SVGAGI. The germline V and J ends were trimmed by 6 bases and 5 bases, with 17 bases remaining between them. The CDR3 consists of 15 residues. CDR3 loop: CASSPEGGKDQPQHF. CDR3 nucleotides: TGTGCCAGCAGCCCCGAAGGAGGGAAGGATCAGCCCCAGCATTTT.

The rearrangement links TRBV15 to TRBJ1-2; no firm D call. The germline V gene has CDR1 LNHNV and CDR2 YYDKDF (reference sequence). The V gene lost 0 bases and the J gene lost 0 bases, with 11 bases spanning the gap. CDR3 size: 16 residues. The chain's CDR3 is CATSRDRKATNYGYTF. The DNA of the CDR3 is TGTGCCACCAGCAGAGATCGGAAAGCTACTAACTATGGCTACACCTTC.